This T cell receptor beta chain was identified in a study of Graves' ophthalmopathy and Graves' hyperthyroidism. Per the germline V gene, CDR1 is MNHNS and CDR2 is SASEGT. V lost 6 bases to trimming and J lost 11 bases; unmatched junction nucleotides: 4. The CDR3 consists of 11 residues. Researchers took RNA transcripts and amplified TCR beta CDR3 regions from them. A first-round RT-PCR used HTBI primers, followed by a second-round multiplex PCR. TCRdb reanalysed the multiplex PCR reads using MiXCR and keeps one entry per CDR3 protein. The profile shows roughly 500,000 distinct CDR3 sequences, about 15% of them singletons. This clonotype showed up many times.

Sequencing used blood. The sequence was collected from a woman aged 25 to 39 with Graves' ophthalmopathy. This rearrangement joins TRBV6-1 to TRBJ2-5; 9 bases line up with TRBD1. CDR3 loop: CASSRDRVQYF. The CDR3 bases are TGTGCCAGCAGCCGGGACAGGGTACAGTACTTC.